A selection of T cell receptor beta chains follows, all from one sample in a study of cytomegalovirus exposure and HLA in healthy donors. The assay was immunoSEQ multiplex PCR, and TCRdb's table has in-frame clones only and misses some. This sample has about 120,000 clones, with around nine tenths found just once. The specimen sequenced was PBMCs. The receptors originated from a young woman in good health and CMV-seronegative. Each CDR3 is given with its conserved first and last residue. A D gene is named only where the DNA matches it firmly. Clone sizes are given selectively: once, few, many, or a class where the clone is expanded.

clone_size	d_call	j_call	cdr3_length	v_call	cdr3_aa	cdr3_nt
NA	TRBD1	TRBJ1-2	12	TRBV28	CASRTGGSGYTF	TGTGCCAGCAGAACAGGGGGCTCTGGCTACACCTTC
NA	NA	TRBJ1-2	14	TRBV5-1	CASSLSSGNYGYTF	TGCGCCAGCAGCTTGAGTTCAGGGAACTATGGCTACACCTTC
NA	TRBD2	TRBJ2-5	18	TRBV5-1	CASSRRKLAGGRQETQYF	TGCGCCAGCAGCAGGCGAAAACTAGCGGGAGGGCGACAAGAGACCCAGTACTTC
NA	NA	TRBJ2-3	14	TRBV28	CASSTRIGTDTQYF	TGTGCCAGCAGCACTAGGATAGGCACAGATACGCAGTATTTT
once	TRBD1	TRBJ2-1	16	TRBV5-1	CASSGGQAHSYNEQFF	TGCGCCAGCAGCGGGGGACAGGCTCACTCCTACAATGAGCAGTTCTTC
NA	NA	TRBJ2-7	15	TRBV6-5	CASRPLPGGQNEQYF	TGTGCCAGCAGACCCCTTCCAGGGGGGCAGAACGAGCAGTACTTC
NA	TRBD2	TRBJ2-1	17	TRBV5-1	CASSLGAGLAELNEQFF	TGCGCCAGCAGCCTAGGAGCCGGACTAGCGGAACTAAATGAGCAGTTCTTC
NA	NA	TRBJ1-1	13	TRBV27	CASRYRIDTEAFF	TGTGCCAGCAGATACAGGATTGATACTGAAGCTTTCTTT
NA	NA	TRBJ1-5	15	TRBV5-1	CASSLDGGSNQPQHF	TGCGCCAGCAGCTTGGATGGGGGGAGCAATCAGCCCCAGCATTTT
NA	NA	TRBJ1-5	12	TRBV28	CASTGGNQPQHF	TGTGCCAGCACCGGGGGCAATCAGCCCCAGCATTTT